This TCR beta chain comes out of a study of control samples from healthy donors and cancer patients. This clone was seen only a few times. Generated by immunoSEQ multiplex PCR, the TCRdb table keeps only in-frame clones and is missing some. The sample has about 84,000 clones; approximately 80% are singletons. The ends were cut back, 7 bases at V and 5 bases at J, with 14 bases in the middle. CDR3 length: 13 residues. The germline gives CDR1 SGHAT, CDR2 FQNNGV. This sequence originates from a man aged 55-75 years with head and neck cancer. Sequencing was done on a sample of PBMCs. This sequence joins TRBV11-2 and TRBJ1-1; D unclear. As DNA, the CDR3 is TGTGCCAGCAAGTTGGAAGGAGGGACTGAAGCTTTCTTT. Residues: CASKLEGGTEAFF.